This TCR beta chain was identified in a study of blood T cell repertoires in COVID-19. Germline lookup yields CDR1 SEHNR and CDR2 FQNEAQ (reference sequence). V was pared by 5 bases and J by 5 bases, with 13 bases between. There are 15 residues in the CDR3. The table came from immunoSEQ multiplex PCR; TCRdb's copy has only in-frame clones and leaves some out. The sample holds almost 250,000 clones, roughly 90% seen once. The chain joins TRBV7-9 to TRBJ1-6; D ambiguous. The clonotype comes from a woman aged 25 to 39 who had recovered from COVID-19. The specimen sequenced was PBMCs or T cells enriched from blood (not recorded which). This CDR3 reads CASSPSWGDNSPLHF. In DNA, the CDR3 is TGTGCCAGCAGCCCCAGCTGGGGAGATAATTCACCCCTCCACTTT.